The present TCR beta chain was sequenced within a study of PD-1 blockade in classical Hodgkin lymphoma. Following autologous stem cell transplantation, relapse occurred in every patient, and exposure to brentuximab vedotin varied. Complete response, partial response or progressive disease constituted the best responses recorded. Points on this clone: Its target is not known.

Study-level findings and limits: Newly diagnosed patients had diversity similar to the baseline diversity of complete responders.

The data were produced by immunoSEQ multiplex PCR, yet TCRdb's version contains in-frame clones alone and is incomplete. This table has around 13,000 clones, roughly 77% appearing once. The origin of this receptor is a human donor with classical Hodgkin lymphoma. Sequenced material: peripheral blood mononuclear cells (PBMCs), taken at baseline.

CDR3 nucleotide sequence: TGTGCCAGCAGCCCGGGACAGATACTCACAGATACGCAGTATTTT. As protein: CASSPGQILTDTQYF. The chain joins TRBV7-2 to TRBJ2-3; TRBD1 matches 7 bases. Germline CDR1 reads SGHTA; CDR2 reads FQGNSA. Germline trimming cut 5 bases from V and 2 bases from J; bases unmatched to any gene: 7. The CDR3 loop spans 15 amino acids. The whole variable domain, remainder taken from reference TRBV7-2 and TRBJ2-3, is GAGVSQSPSNKVTEKGKDVELRCDPISGHTALYWYRQSLGQGLEFLIYFQGNSAPDKSGLPSDRFSAERTGGSVSTLTIQRTQQEDSAVYLCASSPGQILTDTQYFGPGTRLTVL.